The clone carrying this T cell receptor beta chain was observed a handful of times. Its antigen is as yet unknown. This sample was taken from a study of T cell repertoires in cytomegalovirus infection. The wider study: In public TCR beta signatures, there were indications of both CMV infection and matching HLA type. Overall study results and limits: The study identified carriers of CMV plus the relevant HLA from cumulative public TCR beta family frequency. Predominance within the ex vivo response was attributable to HLA-C-restricted CMV-specific TCR beta clonotypes.

TCRdb itself ran the reads through MiXCR, one entry per CDR3 protein. The sample lists 300,000 to 400,000 distinct CDR3 sequences; more than 8% were seen once. The CDR3 extends over 13 amino acids. Germline values: CDR1 LGHNA, CDR2 YNFKEQ. V was clipped by 0 bases and J by 10 bases, with 10 bases between them. This chain joins TRBV4-2 and TRBJ2-1; D gene unclear. The TCR originated in a human donor in good health (CMV status not recorded). Some clones in this sample may be carry-over from other donors' samples. The specimen was PBMCs. The CDR3 DNA reads TGTGCCAGCAGCCAAGATGATTTAGGAGAGCAGTTCTTC. Protein product: CASSQDDLGEQFF.